One T cell receptor (beta chain) is described in this entry. Assay used: immunoSEQ multiplex PCR; TCRdb lists only in-frame clones, some missing. Altogether some 3,500 clones are present, about two thirds being singletons, with the ten largest covering 24%. Trimming removed 1 base at V and 6 bases at J, with 14 bases between. This CDR3 is built from 15 residues. CDR1 is SGHRS, CDR2 YFSETQ, per germline. This entry belongs to a study of T cells after posttransplantation cyclophosphamide. The chain recombines TRBV5-1 with TRBJ2-1; tentatively, D is TRBD1 (6 bases). The sample was memory CD8+ T cells sorted from blood. This TCR derives from a man aged 45-65 years. CDR3 region: CASSLLGGRTNEQFF. The CDR3 DNA is TGCGCCAGCAGCTTGTTAGGGGGTAGGACCAATGAGCAGTTCTTC.